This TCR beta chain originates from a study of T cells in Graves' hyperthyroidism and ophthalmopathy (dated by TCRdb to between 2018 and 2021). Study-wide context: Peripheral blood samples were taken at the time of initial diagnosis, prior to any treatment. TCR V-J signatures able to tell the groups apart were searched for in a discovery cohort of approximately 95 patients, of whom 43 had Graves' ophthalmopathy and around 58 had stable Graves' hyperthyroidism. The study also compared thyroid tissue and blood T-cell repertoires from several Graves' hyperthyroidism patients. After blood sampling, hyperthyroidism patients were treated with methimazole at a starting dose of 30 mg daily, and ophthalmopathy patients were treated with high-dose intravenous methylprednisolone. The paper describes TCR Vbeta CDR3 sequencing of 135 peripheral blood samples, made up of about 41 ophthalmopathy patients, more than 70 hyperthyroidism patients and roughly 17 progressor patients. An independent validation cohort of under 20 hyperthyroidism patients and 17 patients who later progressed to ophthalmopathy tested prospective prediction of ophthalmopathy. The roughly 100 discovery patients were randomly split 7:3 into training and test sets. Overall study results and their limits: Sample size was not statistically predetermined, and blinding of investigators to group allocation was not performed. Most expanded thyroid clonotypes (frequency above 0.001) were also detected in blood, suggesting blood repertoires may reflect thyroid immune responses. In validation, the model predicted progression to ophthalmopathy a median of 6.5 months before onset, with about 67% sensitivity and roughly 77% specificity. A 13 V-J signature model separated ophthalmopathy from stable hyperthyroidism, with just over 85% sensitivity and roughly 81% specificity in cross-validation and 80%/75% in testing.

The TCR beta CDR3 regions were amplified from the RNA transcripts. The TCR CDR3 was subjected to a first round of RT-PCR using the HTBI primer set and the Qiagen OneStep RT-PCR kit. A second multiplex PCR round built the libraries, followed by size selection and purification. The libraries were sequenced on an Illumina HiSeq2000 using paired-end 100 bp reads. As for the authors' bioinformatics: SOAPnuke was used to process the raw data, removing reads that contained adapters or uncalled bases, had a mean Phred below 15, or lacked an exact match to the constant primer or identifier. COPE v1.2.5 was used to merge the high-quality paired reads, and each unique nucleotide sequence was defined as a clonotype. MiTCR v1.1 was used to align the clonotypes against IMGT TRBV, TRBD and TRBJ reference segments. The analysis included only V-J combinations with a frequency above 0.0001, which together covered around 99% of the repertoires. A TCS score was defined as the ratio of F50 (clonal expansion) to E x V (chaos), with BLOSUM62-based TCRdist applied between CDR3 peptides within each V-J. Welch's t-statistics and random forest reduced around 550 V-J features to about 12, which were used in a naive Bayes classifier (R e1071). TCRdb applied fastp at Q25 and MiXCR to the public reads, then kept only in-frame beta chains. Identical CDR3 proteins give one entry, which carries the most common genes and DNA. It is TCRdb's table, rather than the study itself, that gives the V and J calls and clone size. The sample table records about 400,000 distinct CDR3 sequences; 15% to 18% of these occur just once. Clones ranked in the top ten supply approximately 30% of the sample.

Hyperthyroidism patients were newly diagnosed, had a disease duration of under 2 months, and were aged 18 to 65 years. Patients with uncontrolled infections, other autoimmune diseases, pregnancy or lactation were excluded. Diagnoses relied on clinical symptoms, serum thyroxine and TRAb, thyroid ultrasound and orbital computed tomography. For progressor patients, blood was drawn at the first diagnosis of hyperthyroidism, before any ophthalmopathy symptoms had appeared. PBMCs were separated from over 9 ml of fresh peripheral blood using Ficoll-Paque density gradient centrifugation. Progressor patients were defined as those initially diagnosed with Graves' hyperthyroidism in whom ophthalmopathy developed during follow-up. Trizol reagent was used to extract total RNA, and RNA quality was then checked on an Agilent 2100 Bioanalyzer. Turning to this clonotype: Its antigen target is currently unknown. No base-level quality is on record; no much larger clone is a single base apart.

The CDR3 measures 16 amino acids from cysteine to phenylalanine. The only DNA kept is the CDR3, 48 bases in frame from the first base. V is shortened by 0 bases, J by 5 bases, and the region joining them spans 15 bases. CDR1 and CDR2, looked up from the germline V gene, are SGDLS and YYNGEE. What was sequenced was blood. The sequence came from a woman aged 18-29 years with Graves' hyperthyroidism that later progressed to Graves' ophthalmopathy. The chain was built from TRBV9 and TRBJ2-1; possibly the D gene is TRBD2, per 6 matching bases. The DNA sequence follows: TGTGCCAGCAGCGTAGGTTGGCTAGCGCCTGACAATGAGCAGTTCTTC. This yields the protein CASSVGWLAPDNEQFF.